A selection of T cell receptor beta chains follows, all from one sample in a study of response to subunit inactivated influenza vaccine. TCRdb used MiXCR to reprocess the RT-PCR reads, holding one entry per CDR3 protein. The sample lists about 780,000 distinct CDR3 sequences, around 20% occurring once. Sequences were derived from PBMCs from blood, sampled 5 days after vaccination. Source of these receptors: a middle-aged man who received an inactivated influenza vaccine. CDR3s include the opening cysteine and the closing phenylalanine or tryptophan. A D gene is named only where the DNA matches it firmly. Part of the rows lack a size; the others show once, few, many or a class for expanded clones.

v_gene	abundance	d_gene	j_gene	CDR3aa	CDR3nt
TRBV20-1	few	TRBD2	TRBJ2-3	CSAKLAGGRDTQYF	TGCAGTGCCAAACTTGCGGGAGGGCGAGATACGCAGTATTTT
TRBV20-1	NA	NA	TRBJ1-2	CSARASKHRRGYTF	TGCAGTGCTAGAGCTTCCAAACACCGGCGGGGCTACACCTTC
TRBV12-3/TRBV12-4	NA	NA	TRBJ2-5	CASSLVSTVGGETQYF	TGTGCCAGCAGTTTAGTTTCCACGGTAGGGGGGGAGACCCAGTACTTC
TRBV13	NA	TRBD1	TRBJ2-7	CASSLGQGVWYEQYF	TGTGCCAGCAGCTTGGGACAGGGTGTATGGTACGAGCAGTACTTC
TRBV29-1	NA	NA	TRBJ2-7	CSVGLGYEQYF	TGCAGCGTTGGCTTAGGCTACGAGCAGTACTTC
TRBV5-1	NA	TRBD2	TRBJ2-1	CASSFPSGGTNEQFF	TGCGCCAGCAGCTTTCCTAGCGGGGGGACCAATGAGCAGTTCTTC
TRBV7-9	NA	TRBD1	TRBJ2-5	CASRSTGGKETQYF	TGTGCCAGCCGATCGACAGGGGGGAAAGAGACCCAGTACTTC
TRBV7-2	many	NA	TRBJ2-3	CASSLVVEDTQYF	TGTGCCAGCAGCTTAGTAGTTGAAGATACGCAGTATTTT
TRBV29-1	NA	TRBD1	TRBJ2-7	CSVEEPTGAQLYEQYF	TGCAGCGTTGAGGAACCTACAGGGGCCCAACTCTACGAGCAGTACTTC
TRBV6-4	few	NA	TRBJ1-4	CASRTRRDIRGFDRDEKLFF	TGTGCCAGCAGGACCCGCCGGGACATAAGGGGGTTTGATCGGGATGAAAAACTGTTTTTT
TRBV11-2	few	NA	TRBJ2-1	CASSLGAQNNEQFF	TGTGCCAGCAGCTTAGGTGCCCAAAACAATGAGCAGTTCTTC
TRBV30	few	TRBD1	TRBJ2-7	CAWTRDSSYEQYF	TGTGCCTGGACACGGGACAGCTCCTACGAGCAGTACTTC
TRBV15	NA	TRBD2	TRBJ2-1	CATTIGTSGSNEQFF	TGTGCCACCACCATCGGGACTAGCGGGTCCAATGAGCAGTTCTTC
TRBV9	many	NA	TRBJ2-7	CASSVSAGHIYEQYF	TGTGCCAGCAGCGTCTCCGCGGGACACATATACGAGCAGTACTTC
TRBV30	few	NA	TRBJ1-1	CAWSGGGASGTEAFF	TGTGCCTGGAGCGGAGGGGGGGCCTCGGGCACTGAAGCTTTCTTT
TRBV27	many	NA	TRBJ2-7	CASSPTPSYEQYF	TGTGCCAGCAGTCCAACCCCCTCCTACGAGCAGTACTTC
TRBV12-3/TRBV12-4	NA	NA	TRBJ1-5	CASNPDGVGQPQHF	TGTGCCAGCAACCCGGACGGGGTCGGGCAGCCCCAGCATTTT
TRBV29-1	NA	TRBD1	TRBJ2-3	CSVERQGNQDTQYF	TGCAGCGTCGAAAGACAGGGCAATCAAGATACGCAGTATTTT
TRBV20-1	NA	NA	TRBJ2-7	CSARSLSVYEQYF	TGCAGTGCTAGATCTCTGTCAGTCTACGAGCAGTACTTC
TRBV20-1	few	NA	TRBJ2-7	CSARDRGPSGSEQYF	TGCAGTGCTAGGGACAGGGGGCCTAGCGGGAGCGAGCAGTACTTC
TRBV7-6	NA	NA	TRBJ2-7	CASSLGRASYEQYF	TGTGCCAGCAGCTTAGGCAGGGCCTCCTACGAGCAGTACTTC
TRBV4-1	NA	TRBD2	TRBJ2-1	CASSHVRTSGENNEQFF	TGCGCCAGCAGCCACGTAAGGACTAGCGGGGAAAACAATGAGCAGTTCTTC
TRBV4-2	NA	NA	TRBJ1-2	CASSQDPGGQGYGYTF	TGTGCCAGCAGCCAAGATCCCGGGGGGCAAGGCTATGGCTACACCTTC
TRBV28	few	NA	TRBJ2-7	CASSGYFYEQYF	TGTGCCAGTTCGGGGTACTTCTACGAGCAGTACTTC
TRBV6-2/TRBV6-3	few	NA	TRBJ2-7	CASRDPRAPEWEQYF	TGTGCCAGCAGGGATCCACGGGCCCCTGAGTGGGAGCAGTACTTC
TRBV12-3/TRBV12-4	NA	NA	TRBJ1-4	CASSRQGRANEKLFF	TGTGCCAGCAGTCGGCAGGGGAGGGCTAATGAAAAACTGTTTTTT
TRBV7-2	few	NA	TRBJ1-2	CASSRRLPAYGYTF	TGTGCCAGCAGCCGACGACTGCCAGCCTATGGCTACACCTTC